This TCR beta chain was identified in a study of blood T cells in healthy people across ages. Findings of the study overall: A roughly linear fall in TCR beta diversity per million T cells was seen with increasing age.

This CDR3 is 17 amino acids long. V lost 2 bases to trimming and J lost 5 bases; unmatched junction nucleotides: 12. Per germline, CDR1 LGHNA and CDR2 YSLEER. Comments on this clonotype: The antigen is undetermined.

Combining a sample-barcoded 5' primer with a J-beta primer mix, a second PCR ran for about 6 to 12 cycles. Every sample returned 2.5 million or more CDR3-containing paired-end reads. TCRdb redid the calling of the 5' RACE reads with MiXCR, one entry per CDR3 protein. The sample has hundreds of thousands of distinct CDR3 sequences, more than 55% seen once. The receptor's source is a man aged 35 to 55 in good health. The V gene is TRBV4-3, the J gene TRBJ2-5; TRBD2 matches 9 bases. Sequencing was carried out using blood. DNA for the CDR3: TGCGCCAGCAGCCAAAGTACTAGCGGGTATGCCAGGGAGACCCAGTACTTC. This sequence encodes CASSQSTSGYARETQYF.